A single sample is the source of the 32 T cell receptor beta chains below, sequenced in a study of shared clonotypes between healthy human individuals. TCRdb's table, derived via immunoSEQ multiplex PCR, lists solely in-frame clones and lacks some. The sample includes 2 million to 3 million clones, approximately 92% of them seen just once. Sequencing used naive CD4+ T cells sorted from blood. Subset reported: CD45RA+ positively selected. The origin of the receptors is a man aged 18 to 29 in good health.

The gene calls are TRBV14 and TRBJ1-4; 8 bases are shared with TRBD1. Unmatched junction bases numbered 6, after V lost 2 bases and J lost 7 bases. The CDR3 contains 15 residues. Germline assignment: CDR1 SGHDN and CDR2 FVKESK. The CDR3 spells CASSQQGALVEKLFF. The DNA for the CDR3 is TGTGCCAGCAGCCAACAGGGGGCTCTGGTTGAAAAACTGTTTTTT.

The gene calls are TRBV21-1 and TRBJ1-2; the table's TRBD1 call for D was not verified on the DNA. TRBV21-1 is a listed pseudogene. This CDR3 has 12 residues. For the CDR3, the DNA is TGTGCCAGCAGCAAAATAGGGGCTGGCTACACCTTC. Translated, it gives CASSKIGAGYTF.

The chain joins TRBV27 to TRBJ1-1, with 7 bases aligning to TRBD1. V shed 5 bases and J 4 bases; nucleotides not matched to a gene: 7. The CDR3 loop spans 14 amino acids. Per the germline V gene, CDR1 is MNHEY and CDR2 is SMNVEV (reference sequence). The CDR3 is CASSPDRASTEAFF. CDR3 bases: TGTGCCAGCAGTCCTGACAGGGCGAGCACTGAAGCTTTCTTT.

The chain joins TRBV5-1 to TRBJ2-7; D remains ambiguous. Trimming took 5 bases from V and 6 from J, leaving 18 bases between them. The CDR3 is made up of 14 amino acids. CDR1 is SGHRS and CDR2 is YFSETQ in the germline V gene. This chain's CDR3 is CASSSNRARPEQYF. In nucleotides, the CDR3 is TGCGCCAGCAGTTCCAACCGGGCACGCCCCGAGCAGTACTTC.

This rearrangement joins TRBV6-6 to TRBJ1-1, with a tentative D call TRBD1 (6 bases). Trimming pared 6 bases from V and 1 base from J, leaving 15 bases between. The CDR3 sequence is 15 residues long. Germline V lookup: CDR1 MNHNY, CDR2 SVGAGI (reference sequence). The CDR3 DNA sequence: TGTGCCAGCAGCCAATGGACAGCTTCGAACACTGAAGCTTTCTTT. This gives the protein CASSQWTASNTEAFF.

The chain employs TRBV5-1 and TRBJ2-5; D gene uncertain. CDR3 length equals 14 residues. Trimming cost V 0 bases and J 5 bases, with 11 bases left between them. CDR1 and CDR2 from the germline V gene are SGHRS and YFSETQ. The DNA of the CDR3 is TGCGCCAGCAGCTTGGGCGACATCCTGGAGACCCAGTACTTC. Its protein is CASSLGDILETQYF.

The rearrangement joins TRBV28 to TRBJ2-5; weak D call: TRBD1 (6 bases). Trimming took 4 bases from V and 4 from J, leaving 16 bases between them. The CDR3 extends over 15 amino acids. The germline V gene has CDR1 MDHEN and CDR2 SYDVKM. The CDR3 coding sequence is TGTGCCAGCAGTTCCCGTCCCAGGGGCGGAGAGACCCAGTACTTC. Its translation is CASSSRPRGGETQYF.

J is TRBJ2-7 and V is TRBV6-5; the D call may be TRBD1 or TRBD2 (5 bases each). V lost 5 bases, J lost 0 bases, and 11 bases lay in between. CDR1 and CDR2 (germline): MNHEY, SVGAGI. The CDR3 has 14 residues. As DNA, the CDR3 is TGTGCCAGCAGTAGGGACGGATACTCCTACGAGCAGTACTTC. Translation: CASSRDGYSYEQYF.

The chain combines TRBV15 with TRBJ2-5; D unresolved. Germline lookup yields CDR1 LNHNV and CDR2 YYDKDF (reference sequence). The V and J ends lost 0 bases and 2 bases respectively, with 19 bases between them. The CDR3 extends over 18 amino acids. The CDR3 here is CATSRDPIGGGVQETQYF. CDR3 DNA sequence: TGTGCCACCAGCAGAGATCCTATAGGTGGTGGGGTACAAGAGACCCAGTACTTC.

This clone was picked up one time. This chain connects TRBV5-1 to TRBJ1-6; TRBD1 is a possible D gene (5 bases). There are 15 residues in the CDR3. CDR1 and CDR2 (germline): SGHRS, YFSETQ. The V gene lost 3 bases and the J gene lost 7 bases, with 14 bases spanning the gap. The CDR3 DNA reads TGCGCCAGCAGCTCCCCCGGACGGGGGAATTCACCCCTCCACTTT. Protein product: CASSSPGRGNSPLHF.

This clone was observed once. This chain links TRBV11-2 with TRBJ2-3; D might be TRBD2 (7 bases). V was clipped by 4 bases and J by 7 bases, with 21 bases between them. The CDR3 is 16 amino acids. CDR1 and CDR2 (germline): SGHAT, FQNNGV. The CDR3: CASSSQSAGAFNTQYF. The CDR3 DNA follows: TGTGCCAGCAGCTCACAAAGCGCGGGGGCTTTTAATACGCAGTATTTT.

This clone was seen only once. This chain links TRBV7-2 with TRBJ2-7; D may be TRBD1 (6 bases). Trimming left V 3 bases short and J 2 bases short, with 8 bases between. The CDR3 length is 13 residues. Germline CDR1 is SGHTA and CDR2 is FQGNSA. The CDR3 DNA is TGTGCCAGCAGCTTTGGGGGCCCCTACGAGCAGTACTTC. The encoded protein is CASSFGGPYEQYF. Combining the CDR3 with reference TRBV7-2 and TRBJ2-7 gives the whole variable domain GAGVSQSPSNKVTEKGKDVELRCDPISGHTALYWYRQSLGQGLEFLIYFQGNSAPDKSGLPSDRFSAERTGGSVSTLTIQRTQQEDSAVYLCASSFGGPYEQYFGPGTRLTVT.

The gene calls are TRBV7-7 and TRBJ2-5; TRBD2 might be the D (6 bases). V was clipped by 11 bases and J by 1 base, with 29 bases between them. Germline V lookup: CDR1 SSHAT, CDR2 FNYEAQ (reference sequence). The CDR3 is made up of 18 amino acids. For the CDR3, the DNA is TGTGCCGAGCGTTGGGGCGATGCTAGCGAGACTCTCCAAGAGACCCAGTACTTC. Its protein is CAERWGDASETLQETQYF.

This chain uses TRBV12-5 with TRBJ2-3, with D perhaps TRBD2 (5 bases). V gave up 0 bases and J gave up 1 base, with 11 bases separating them. The CDR3 runs 16 residues. Germline V gene lookup returns CDR1 LGHNT and CDR2 FRNRAP. In nucleotides, the CDR3 is TGTGCTAGTGGTTTGGTATTAGCGACCCGCACAGATACGCAGTATTTT. It is translated as CASGLVLATRTDTQYF.

This clone has a single count. V usage is TRBV6-6 and J usage is TRBJ1-1, with D tentatively TRBD1 (5 bases). The V end was cut by 0 bases, the J end by 1 base, with 12 bases between. The CDR3 has 16 residues. The germline V gene has CDR1 MNHNY and CDR2 SVGAGI (reference sequence). In nucleotides, the CDR3 is TGTGCCAGCAGTTACTCGACCCAGACAGCGAACACTGAAGCTTTCTTT. This gives the protein CASSYSTQTANTEAFF.

V is TRBV28 and J is TRBJ2-6; no clear D. CDR1 MDHEN and CDR2 SYDVKM come from the germline V gene. The CDR3 contains 15 residues. V shed 2 bases and J shed 5 bases, with 10 bases lying between them. DNA for the CDR3: TGTGCCAGCAGTTTAGGGGTTACCCGGGCCAACGTCCTGACTTTC. Its translation: CASSLGVTRANVLTF.

In this sample, this clone turned up once. The V and J genes are TRBV7-2 and TRBJ1-2, with 7 bases lining up with TRBD1. V lost 10 bases to trimming and J lost 7 bases; unmatched junction nucleotides: 6. In germline, CDR1 is SGHTA, CDR2 FQGNSA. This CDR3 has 11 amino acids. CDR3 protein: CAIGEGAGYTF. As DNA, the CDR3 is TGTGCCATCGGAGAGGGGGCTGGCTACACCTTC. The variable domain in full, with the rest retrieved from reference TRBV7-2 and TRBJ1-2, is GAGVSQSPSNKVTEKGKDVELRCDPISGHTALYWYRQSLGQGLEFLIYFQGNSAPDKSGLPSDRFSAERTGGSVSTLTIQRTQQEDSAVYLCAIGEGAGYTFGSGTRLTVV.

Concerning this clone: It is likely a read error, because the conserved phenylalanine at the end of the CDR3 is missing. The limits of the CDR3 on the DNA are not certain, so only TCRdb's listed CDR3 is given. The chain employs TRBV2 and TRBJ1-6; the D call in the table, TRBD1, was not verified against the DNA. The V gene's germline CDR1 is SNHLY and CDR2 FYNNEI. The CDR3 contains 12 residues when both ends are counted. CDR3 loop: CASTPNDSPNFS.

The chain links TRBV5-1 to TRBJ1-2; D gene ambiguous. Between the trimmed V and J ends, which lost 0 bases and 6 bases, there was a span of 9 bases. Germline values: CDR1 SGHRS, CDR2 YFSETQ. The CDR3 is 13 amino acids. The CDR3 reads CASSLDSNDGYTF. CDR3 coding DNA: TGCGCCAGCAGCTTGGACAGTAATGATGGCTACACCTTC. The variable domain in full, completed from reference TRBV5-1 and TRBJ1-2, reads KAGVTQTPRYLIKTRGQQVTLSCSPISGHRSVSWYQQTPGQGLQFLFEYFSETQRNKGNFPGRFSGRQFSNSRSEMNVSTLELGDSALYLCASSLDSNDGYTFGSGTRLTVV.

Details on this clone: Other DNA sequences in this specimen translate into the identical CDR3. The CDR3 loop is CASSLTGSETQYF. The CDR3 coding sequence is TGTGCCAGCAGCCTCACAGGGTCGGAGACCCAGTACTTC. V usage is TRBV7-9 and J usage is TRBJ2-5; D is possibly TRBD1 (6 bases). Germline V gives CDR1 SEHNR, CDR2 FQNEAQ (reference sequence). CDR3 size: 13 residues. Trimming shortened V by 5 bases and J by 5 bases, and 12 bases separated the two germline ends.

The chain's CDR3 is CASSFTSGVPSYEQYF. The CDR3 region has the DNA TGTGCCAGCAGTTTCACTAGCGGGGTCCCCTCCTACGAGCAGTACTTC. This chain connects TRBV6-6 to TRBJ2-7; 10 bases line up with TRBD2. With 4 bases clipped from V and 0 bases from J, the junction kept 6 bases outside the gene matches. In germline, CDR1 is MNHNY, CDR2 SVGAGI (reference sequence). This CDR3 spans 16 amino acids.

This chain links TRBV7-2 with TRBJ1-2; TRBD1 might be the D (5 bases). The CDR3 extends over 16 amino acids. Germline values: CDR1 SGHTA, CDR2 FQGNSA. The germline V and J ends were trimmed by 2 bases and 4 bases, with 17 bases remaining between them. The CDR3 sequence is CASSLRTAGLAYGYTF. In nucleotides, the CDR3 is TGTGCCAGCAGCTTAAGGACTGCAGGGTTGGCCTATGGCTACACCTTC.

J is TRBJ2-1 and V is TRBV5-1, with 9 nucleotides matching TRBD2. The length of the CDR3 is 14 residues. V was clipped by 3 bases and J by 16 bases; unmatched bases: 14. Germline V gene data show CDR1 as SGHRS and CDR2 as YFSETQ. CDR3 amino acids: CASSSDGTSISYFF. The CDR3 bases are TGCGCCAGCAGCTCGGATGGGACTAGCATTTCTTATTTCTTC.

About this clone itself: Other DNA sequences in this specimen translate into the identical CDR3. This chain links TRBV18 with TRBJ1-2; no clear D. The V gene's germline CDR1 is KGHSH and CDR2 LQKENI. The CDR3 covers 13 residues. V was pared by 3 bases and J by 2 bases, with 7 bases between. Here the CDR3 DNA reads TGTGCCAGCTCACCGGGCAGCAACTATGGCTACACCTTC. It codes for CASSPGSNYGYTF.

Comment on this clone: The same CDR3 arises from other DNA sequences in this sample as well. V and J are TRBV6-1 and TRBJ2-7; D call uncertain. The CDR3 contains 12 residues. The germline gives CDR1 MNHNS, CDR2 SASEGT. V lost 6 bases to trimming and J lost 4 bases, with 10 bases between them. CDR3 nucleotide sequence: TGTGCCAGCAGCCCGGGCCCTTACGAGCAGTACTTC. Its protein is CASSPGPYEQYF.

The genes are TRBV9 and TRBJ2-7; 9 positions agree with TRBD1. This CDR3 spans 15 amino acids. V lost 4 bases, J lost 0 bases, and 5 bases stayed unmatched. The germline V gene has CDR1 SGDLS and CDR2 YYNGEE. Here the CDR3 reads CASSKGQGNSYEQYF. DNA of the CDR3: TGTGCCAGCAGCAAAGGACAGGGGAACTCCTACGAGCAGTACTTC. Based on the CDR3 plus reference TRBV9 and TRBJ2-7, the full variable domain is DSGVTQTPKHLITATGQRVTLRCSPRSGDLSVYWYQQSLDQGLQFLIQYYNGEERAKGNILERFSAQQFPDLHSELNLSSLELGDSALYFCASSKGQGNSYEQYFGPGTRLTVT.

This chain links TRBV18 with TRBJ1-6, with 9 bases fitting TRBD1. Germline V gene sequence: CDR1 KGHSH, CDR2 LQKENI. The CDR3 has 16 residues. The ends lost 6 bases at V and 8 bases at J; junction bases unmatched: 11. In DNA, the CDR3 is TGTGCCAGCTCGCCTCGGACAGGGGCTTCGGATTCACCCCTCCACTTT. Translation: CASSPRTGASDSPLHF.

The CDR3 bases are TGTGCCAGCAGCTTGTGGCAGGGGGCTCTCAGCTCCTACAATGAGCAGTTCTTC. The encoded protein is CASSLWQGALSSYNEQFF. The chain carries TRBV5-6 and TRBJ2-1; 8 nucleotides line up with TRBD1. CDR1 is SGHDT, CDR2 YYEEEE, per germline. The CDR3 spans 18 residues. The V segment lost 1 base and the J segment 0 bases; nucleotides outside the gene matches: 9.

A few counts support this clone. This rearrangement joins TRBV7-6 to TRBJ1-2; 8 bases line up with TRBD1. From germline, CDR1 is SGHVS and CDR2 FNYEAQ. CDR3 length: 14 residues. V was pared by 2 bases and J by 6 bases, with 5 bases of the junction left unmatched. As DNA, the CDR3 is TGTGCCAGCAGCTTACAGGGGGCGTTGGATGGCTACACCTTC. Translation gives CASSLQGALDGYTF.

The chain joins TRBV7-2 to TRBJ1-1; possibly TRBD1 for D (6 bases). The CDR3 totals 16 residues. The V gene lost 1 base and the J gene lost 9 bases, with 21 bases spanning the gap. CDR1 SGHTA and CDR2 FQGNSA come from the germline V gene. For the CDR3, the DNA is TGTGCCAGCAGCTTAGTGGGGGGGCTTGGGTCTTTTCAAGCTTTCTTT. Its translation: CASSLVGGLGSFQAFF. Full variable domain (rest looked up from reference TRBV7-2 and TRBJ1-1): GAGVSQSPSNKVTEKGKDVELRCDPISGHTALYWYRQSLGQGLEFLIYFQGNSAPDKSGLPSDRFSAERTGGSVSTLTIQRTQQEDSAVYLCASSLVGGLGSFQAFFGQGTRLTVV.

The chain employs TRBV4-3 and TRBJ1-1; D is perhaps TRBD1 (6 bases). The V gene lost 7 bases and the J gene lost 7 bases, with 25 bases spanning the gap. The CDR3 runs 16 residues. Germline V gene sequence: CDR1 LGHNA, CDR2 YSLEER. CDR3 DNA sequence: TGCGCCAGCACTCTCCTAAGTGGGACACCTGCGGGTGAAGCTTTCTTT. It is translated as CASTLLSGTPAGEAFF.

This sequence joins TRBV25-1 and TRBJ2-2; 10 bases line up with TRBD1. The junction had 7 bases not matched to a gene; V was cut back by 1 base and J by 2 bases. Germline CDR1 MGHDK, CDR2 SYGVNS. The CDR3 loop spans 18 amino acids. CDR3 sequence: CASSESLGQGINTGELFF. Written as DNA, the CDR3 is TGTGCCAGCAGTGAATCCCTGGGACAGGGGATAAACACCGGGGAGCTGTTTTTT.